The 22 T cell receptor beta chains below were found in one sample sequenced in a study of T cell repertoires in cytomegalovirus infection. TCRdb passed the reads through MiXCR, listing each CDR3 protein once. The data show approximately 140,000 distinct CDR3 sequences, about 6.5% seen once. The sequencing input was PBMCs. The receptors derive from a human donor in good health (CMV status not recorded). Some clones in this sample may be carry-over from other donors' samples.

This clonotype was recorded at least ten times. The DNA of the CDR3 is TGTGCCAGCAGCCCCGACCGGGACAGGGGGACTGAAGCTTTCTTT. It specifies CASSPDRDRGTEAFF. V gene TRBV7-2 combines with J gene TRBJ1-1, with 11 bases that match TRBD1. The V gene end was trimmed by 5 bases and the J gene end by 5 bases; junction bases not matched to a gene: 7. CDR3 length: 15 residues. CDR1 SGHTA and CDR2 FQGNSA come from the germline V gene.

This clonotype was detected many times. The V and J genes are TRBV4-1 and TRBJ2-4; no definite D call. Germline lookup yields CDR1 MGHRA and CDR2 YSYEKL. This CDR3 is built from 16 residues. Between the trimmed V and J ends, which lost 1 base and 0 bases, there was a span of 10 bases. The CDR3 DNA sequence: TGCGCCAGCAGCCAAGTATCCGCGCTAGCCAAAAACATTCAGTACTTC. Translated, it gives CASSQVSALAKNIQYF.

This clonotype was seen many times. This rearrangement joins TRBV7-2 to TRBJ2-7; D gene uncertain. The length of the CDR3 is 11 residues. Germline V gives CDR1 SGHTA, CDR2 FQGNSA. V shed 3 bases and J shed 7 bases, with 7 bases lying between them. CDR3: CASSLKQEQYF. The CDR3 region has the DNA TGTGCCAGCAGCTTGAAGCAGGAGCAGTACTTC.

This clonotype has more than one count but fewer than ten. The chain has TRBV10-3 and TRBJ2-3; D is undetermined. Deletions cut 3 bases from V and 2 bases from J, with 9 bases between. The CDR3 extends over 14 amino acids. CDR1 and CDR2 from the germline V gene are ENHRY and SYGVKD. The DNA of the CDR3 is TGTGCCATCAGTGAACGGATTACCACAGATACGCAGTATTTT. This sequence encodes CAISERITTDTQYF.

This clonotype was picked up many times. The chain joins TRBV10-3 to TRBJ2-1; 8 nucleotides match TRBD2. J gave up 4 bases and V 2 bases, and 13 bases lay outside the gene matches. Germline V CDR1 and CDR2: ENHRY, SYGVKD. The CDR3 runs 18 residues. CDR3 residues: CAISEPAGRGGAYNEQFF. CDR3 DNA: TGTGCCATCAGTGAGCCGGCCGGGAGGGGGGGAGCGTACAATGAGCAGTTCTTC.

At least ten counts were recorded for this clonotype. V and J are TRBV7-2 and TRBJ1-2, with D possibly TRBD1 on 5 matching bases. The CDR3 sequence is 14 residues long. V gave up 0 bases and J gave up 6 bases, with 11 bases separating them. Per germline, CDR1 SGHTA and CDR2 FQGNSA. CDR3 amino acids: CASSLAGGVDGYTF. CDR3 coding DNA: TGTGCCAGCAGCTTAGCGGGAGGGGTGGATGGCTACACCTTC.

The rearrangement joins TRBV20-1 to TRBJ1-5, with D perhaps TRBD1 (5 bases). The CDR3 runs to 15 residues. V was pared by 1 base and J by 3 bases, with 13 bases between. The germline V gene encodes CDR1 DFQATT and CDR2 SNEGSKA (reference sequence). In nucleotides, the CDR3 is TGCAGTGCTAGAGTCGGCCAGGGAATCAATCAGCCCCAGCATTTT. Encoded protein: CSARVGQGINQPQHF.

This clonotype was counted between two and nine times. The chain employs TRBV7-2 and TRBJ1-1; D uncertain. The CDR3 consists of 13 residues. Between the trimmed V and J ends, which lost 5 bases and 0 bases, there was a span of 7 bases. Germline V gene sequence: CDR1 SGHTA, CDR2 FQGNSA. CDR3: CASSAQMNTEAFF. The CDR3 nucleotides read TGTGCCAGCAGCGCCCAAATGAACACTGAAGCTTTCTTT.

This clonotype was detected only a few times. The V gene is TRBV30, the J gene TRBJ2-1; D call uncertain. Trimming cost V 6 bases and J 3 bases, with 12 bases left between them. Germline V CDR1 and CDR2: GTSNPN, SVGIG (reference sequence). The CDR3 has 13 residues. The CDR3 reads CACSDLGYNEQFF. Written as DNA, the CDR3 is TGTGCCTGTTCGGATTTGGGCTACAATGAGCAGTTCTTC.

This clonotype was recorded many times. J is TRBJ2-1 and V is TRBV7-8, with D perhaps matching TRBD2 (6 bases). The V gene's germline CDR1 is SGHVS and CDR2 FQNEAQ. Trimming shortened V by 5 bases and J by 4 bases, and 15 bases separated the two germline ends. The CDR3 totals 15 residues. The CDR3 region has the DNA TGTGCCAGCAGCGGGCGGACTAACCAATACAATGAGCAGTTCTTC. Encoded protein: CASSGRTNQYNEQFF.

The table lists this clonotype with a few counts. This chain's CDR3 is CASSIVRRGGSSYNEQFF. The CDR3 DNA follows: TGTGCCAGTAGTATAGTGCGGCGGGGGGGAAGCTCCTACAATGAGCAGTTCTTC. The chain has TRBV19 and TRBJ2-1, with 9 bases that match TRBD2. In germline, CDR1 is LNHDA, CDR2 SQIVND (reference sequence). Germline trimming cut 1 base from V and 0 bases from J; bases unmatched to any gene: 7. The CDR3 spans 18 residues.

Only a few counts were recorded for this clonotype. V usage is TRBV6-2 or TRBV6-3 and J usage is TRBJ2-1; D is possibly TRBD2 (5 bases). CDR1 and CDR2 from the germline V gene are MNHEY and SVGEGT. V lost 5 bases and J lost 0, with 14 bases in between. This CDR3 comprises 16 residues. As DNA, the CDR3 is TGTGCCAGCAGTCCGAGGGCGGCTAGCTCCTACAATGAGCAGTTCTTC. Its translation is CASSPRAASSYNEQFF.

Ten or more counts support this clonotype. This chain joins TRBV7-2 and TRBJ1-1; 8 nucleotides match TRBD1. The CDR3 totals 17 residues. Per the germline V gene, CDR1 is SGHTA and CDR2 is FQGNSA. The V gene end was trimmed by 0 bases and the J gene end by 1 base; junction bases not matched to a gene: 7. The CDR3 nucleotides are TGTGCCAGCAGCTTAGCGTCTCAGGGGGCGGCGAACACTGAAGCTTTCTTT. Translating it yields CASSLASQGAANTEAFF.

This rearrangement joins TRBV19 to TRBJ2-1, with 7 bases identical to TRBD1. J lost 4 bases, V lost 3 bases, and 9 bases had no gene match. Germline V gene sequence: CDR1 LNHDA, CDR2 SQIVND (reference sequence). This CDR3 spans 16 amino acids. The CDR3 is CASSMVNRGGYNEQFF. The CDR3 coding sequence is TGTGCCAGTAGTATGGTGAACAGGGGTGGTTACAATGAGCAGTTCTTC.

This clonotype was counted many times. This chain connects TRBV19 to TRBJ1-5; D unresolved. CDR3 length: 16 amino acids. Germline-derived CDR1 and CDR2 are LNHDA and SQIVND (reference sequence). Trimming took off 5 bases at V and 0 bases at J, with 14 bases between the two ends. CDR3 nucleotides: TGTGCCAGTAGTCCGATTGGACGTGTTAGCAATCAGCCCCAGCATTTT. Its protein product is CASSPIGRVSNQPQHF. Full variable domain (missing parts from reference TRBV19 and TRBJ1-5): DGGITQSPKYLFRKEGQNVTLSCEQNLNHDAMYWYRQDPGQGLRLIYYSQIVNDFQKGDIAEGYSVSREKKESFPLTVTSAQKNPTAFYLCASSPIGRVSNQPQHFGDGTRLSIL.

This clonotype showed up many times. The J gene is TRBJ2-1, the V gene TRBV11-2; no definite D call. The CDR3 has 12 amino acids. CDR1 and CDR2 from the germline V gene are SGHAT and FQNNGV. V lost 6 bases and J lost 10, with 13 bases in between. CDR3 loop: CASSFPVREQFF. In nucleotides, the CDR3 is TGTGCCAGCAGTTTCCCCGTAAGGGAGCAGTTCTTC. Based on the CDR3 plus reference TRBV11-2 and TRBJ2-1, the full variable domain is EAGVAQSPRYKIIEKRQSVAFWCNPISGHATLYWYQQILGQGPKLLIQFQNNGVVDDSQLPKDRFSAERLKGVDSTLKIQPAKLEDSAVYLCASSFPVREQFFGPGTRLTVL.

This clonotype was seen only a few times. V gene TRBV19 combines with J gene TRBJ1-5, with D tentatively TRBD1 (6 bases). Germline CDR1 and CDR2: LNHDA and SQIVND (reference sequence). Trimming shortened V by 7 bases and J by 1 base, and 20 bases separated the two germline ends. This CDR3 is built from 17 residues. Written as DNA, the CDR3 is TGTGCCAGTACCTCGGGAACCAGGGGTGCGAGCAATCAGCCCCAGCATTTT. It yields the protein CASTSGTRGASNQPQHF.

This clonotype was picked up many times. V usage is TRBV11-2 and J usage is TRBJ2-1; D is ambiguous. Trimming stripped 1 base from V and 1 base from J, with 8 bases between. Germline-derived CDR1 and CDR2 are SGHAT and FQNNGV. The CDR3 is 15 amino acids. CDR3 coding DNA: TGTGCCAGCAGCTTAGGATCGGGTTCCTACAATGAGCAGTTCTTC. Translated: CASSLGSGSYNEQFF.

The chain links TRBV4-3 to TRBJ1-6; no reliable D call. Germline CDR1 is LGHNA and CDR2 is YSLEER. V was pared by 0 bases and J by 6 bases, with 6 bases between. The CDR3 length is 14 residues. CDR3 in amino acids: CASSQESGNSPLHF. In nucleotides, the CDR3 is TGCGCCAGCAGCCAAGAGTCCGGTAATTCACCCCTCCACTTT.

This clonotype was counted only a few times. The V and J genes are TRBV29-1 and TRBJ2-1; TRBD2 agrees at 9 bases. The germline CDR1 and CDR2 sequences are SQVTM and ANQGSEA. The V gene end was trimmed by 4 bases and the J gene end by 0 bases; junction bases not matched to a gene: 4. The CDR3 has 15 residues. The CDR3 DNA is TGCAGCGTTGCGGGTAGCGGGGGCTCCTACAATGAGCAGTTCTTC. Protein sequence: CSVAGSGGSYNEQFF.

This clonotype was seen ten or more times. V usage is TRBV7-2 and J usage is TRBJ2-7; possibly TRBD2 for D (7 bases). The CDR3 consists of 15 residues. Trimming took off 5 bases at V and 2 bases at J, with 16 bases between the two ends. Germline CDR1 SGHTA, CDR2 FQGNSA. CDR3 bases: TGTGCCAGCAGCCCAGGGGCGGGGGCCGCCTACGAGCAGTACTTC. Its translation: CASSPGAGAAYEQYF.

Comment on this clonotype: A read error may explain this, as a much larger clone is one base away. J is TRBJ2-4 and V is TRBV19; D call uncertain. The germline gives CDR1 LNHDA, CDR2 SQIVND (reference sequence). The germline V and J ends were trimmed by 6 bases and 3 bases, with 15 bases remaining between them. The CDR3 runs 15 residues. Here the CDR3 DNA reads TGTGCCAGTAGGTCGGTTGGGATGTACAAAAACATTCAGTACTTC. Amino acids: CASRSVGMYKNIQYF.